Below are 30 T cell receptor beta chains sequenced from a single sample in a study of response to subunit inactivated influenza vaccine (dated by TCRdb to 2016 to 2019). In light of the paper, this sample's time point label describes: 45 to 55 days after influenza vaccine administration. The library relied on RT-PCR. For sequencing, an Illumina HiSeq 2500 was employed. TCRdb reprocessed the public reads (quality trimming at Q25 with fastp, clone calling with MiXCR) and kept in-frame beta chains. Rows with a matching CDR3 protein are joined into one entry that keeps the most common DNA and genes. Counted in this sample were approximately 500,000 distinct CDR3 sequences; over 10% of them appeared once. Approximately 14% of the sample belongs to the ten largest clones. Sequenced here: PBMCs from blood, sampled 40 to 50 days after vaccination. Receptors were obtained from a man aged 50 or older who received an inactivated influenza vaccine. Donor details come from another sample of the same person, matched by shared clones.

This clonotype came up many times. The rearrangement uses TRBV10-1 and TRBJ2-7; no clear D. CDR3 length equals 14 residues. Germline V gives CDR1 WNHNN, CDR2 SYGVQD (reference sequence). The V end lost 3 bases, the J end lost 0 bases, and 9 bases lay between the germline ends. CDR3 nucleotide sequence: TGCGCCAGCAGTGAAGGTGACCGCTCCTACGAGCAGTACTTC. Protein: CASSEGDRSYEQYF.

The V gene is TRBV7-2, the J gene TRBJ2-7, with 7 bases fitting TRBD1. The CDR3 length is 14 residues. Trimming at V came to 5 bases and at J to 3 bases, leaving 7 bases not matched to a gene. Germline V gene data show CDR1 as SGHTA and CDR2 as FQGNSA. CDR3 DNA sequence: TGTGCCAGCAGCGCCAGACAGGGCCACTACGAGCAGTACTTC. Translating it yields CASSARQGHYEQYF.

The chain combines TRBV6-5 with TRBJ2-1; D is uncertain. This CDR3 is 13 amino acids long. Per the germline V gene, CDR1 is MNHEY and CDR2 is SVGAGI. The V gene lost 4 bases and the J gene lost 6 bases, with 10 bases spanning the gap. The CDR3 region is CASSWSGGNEQFF. In DNA, the CDR3 is TGTGCCAGCAGTTGGTCCGGCGGCAATGAGCAGTTCTTC.

This clonotype was seen repeatedly, ten times or more. The chain employs TRBV10-3 and TRBJ2-7; D possibly corresponds to TRBD2 (6 bases). Germline CDR1 reads ENHRY; CDR2 reads SYGVKD. The CDR3 has 13 residues. V was shortened by 0 bases and J by 6 bases, with 9 bases between the two germline ends. The CDR3 nucleotides are TGTGCCATCAGTGAGTCCGGGGGTCGCGAGCAGTACTTC. Translation: CAISESGGREQYF.

The chain uses TRBV2 and TRBJ2-1; D gene uncertain. Germline CDR1 is SNHLY and CDR2 is FYNNEI. This CDR3 has 14 residues. V was pared by 3 bases and J by 6 bases, with 12 bases between. CDR3 sequence reads: CASSDRLPGNEQFF. The CDR3 nucleotides read TGTGCCAGCAGTGACCGACTGCCCGGCAATGAGCAGTTCTTC.

This clonotype was seen more than once but under ten times. The rearrangement joins TRBV4-2 to TRBJ2-7; D uncertain. This CDR3 comprises 13 residues. Germline loops: CDR1 LGHNA, CDR2 YNFKEQ. V lost 0 bases and J lost 0, with 3 bases in between. CDR3 in DNA: TGTGCCAGCAGCCAAGAGGTCTCCTACGAGCAGTACTTC. The encoded protein is CASSQEVSYEQYF.

The chain uses TRBV16 and TRBJ2-7; the match to TRBD2 covers 10 bases. This CDR3 is 15 amino acids long. Germline lookup yields CDR1 KGHSY and CDR2 FQNENV. V was clipped by 1 base and J by 9 bases; unmatched bases: 9. The CDR3 sequence is CASSQWLAGEQGQYF. CDR3 DNA: TGTGCCAGCAGCCAATGGCTAGCGGGGGAGCAAGGGCAGTACTTC.

V usage is TRBV4-3 and J usage is TRBJ2-5, with a weak D call TRBD2 (5 bases). V was shortened by 0 bases and J by 4 bases, with 15 bases between the two germline ends. Germline CDR1 reads LGHNA; CDR2 reads YSLEER. The CDR3 consists of 16 residues. The CDR3 nucleotides are TGCGCCAGCAGCCAAGATATAAGCGGTTCCGGAGAGACCCAGTACTTC. Amino acid sequence: CASSQDISGSGETQYF.

This clonotype turned up a few times. This chain uses TRBV4-2 with TRBJ2-1; D is ambiguous. Looked up from germline, CDR1 is LGHNA and CDR2 is YNFKEQ. V shed 1 base and J shed 2 bases, with 12 bases lying between them. The CDR3 covers 16 residues. CDR3 sequence (DNA): TGTGCCAGCAGCCAAGTTACCAGGAGCCCCTACAATGAGCAGTTCTTC. This translates into CASSQVTRSPYNEQFF.

This chain links TRBV5-1 with TRBJ2-6; a possible D gene is TRBD1 (5 bases). The CDR3 is made up of 14 amino acids. Trimming removed 6 bases from V and 1 base from J, with 8 bases in between. CDR1 SGHRS and CDR2 YFSETQ come from the germline V gene. The CDR3, as DNA: TGCGCCAGCATGACAGAGTCTGGGGCCAACGTCCTGACTTTC. Protein: CASMTESGANVLTF.

This clonotype was detected a few times. Its ends do not fully match the called genes, so a read error is possible. The chain carries TRBV6-2 or TRBV6-3 and TRBJ2-7, with D tentatively TRBD1 (5 bases). The CDR3 extends over 16 amino acids. Germline V lookup: CDR1 MNHEY, CDR2 SVGEGT. CDR3 bases: TGTGCCAGCAGTTATATTTTAGGACAAGCCTCCTATGAGCAGTACTTC. The encoded protein is CASSYILGQASYEQYF.

V gene TRBV2 combines with J gene TRBJ2-7; D ambiguous. This CDR3 is 16 amino acids long. CDR1 is SNHLY, CDR2 FYNNEI, per germline. V was clipped by 3 bases and J by 3 bases, with 18 bases between them. The CDR3 DNA follows: TGTGCCAGCAGTGAGTCTTGGGTCTTCGGCGACTACGAGCAGTACTTC. It codes for CASSESWVFGDYEQYF.

This clonotype has a count of ten or more. The J gene is TRBJ2-5, the V gene TRBV10-3, with 8 bases fitting TRBD2. CDR3 length: 15 residues. After removal of 6 bases from V and 5 bases from J, the junction contained 11 bases not matched to a gene. In germline, CDR1 is ENHRY, CDR2 SYGVKD. CDR3 sequence: CAISGPSGGAETQYF. The CDR3 nucleotides read TGTGCCATCAGCGGCCCGAGCGGGGGTGCTGAGACCCAGTACTTC.

There are many counts of this clonotype. The chain recombines TRBV20-1 with TRBJ2-7; no reliable D call. V gave up 1 base and J gave up 0 bases, with 13 bases separating them. The CDR3 has 15 residues. Germline values: CDR1 DFQATT, CDR2 SNEGSKA (reference sequence). CDR3: CSARGARMNSYEQYF. The CDR3, as DNA: TGCAGTGCTAGAGGCGCCAGGATGAACTCCTACGAGCAGTACTTC.

This clonotype was picked up a small number of times. The chain has TRBV28 and TRBJ1-1; no clear D gene. V was shortened by 4 bases and J by 0 bases, with 9 bases between the two germline ends. The CDR3 is 14 amino acids. Germline lookup yields CDR1 MDHEN and CDR2 SYDVKM. CDR3 nucleotide sequence: TGTGCCAGCAGTTCGCAGATAATGAACACTGAAGCTTTCTTT. Translation: CASSSQIMNTEAFF.

J is TRBJ2-3 and V is TRBV19, with D perhaps matching TRBD2 (6 bases). V shed 2 bases and J shed 12 bases, with 15 bases lying between them. Looked up from germline, CDR1 is LNHDA and CDR2 is SQIVND (reference sequence). The CDR3 totals 13 residues. CDR3 protein: CASSIRETSPQYF. CDR3 in DNA: TGTGCCAGTAGTATACGGGAGACTAGTCCCCAGTATTTT. The complete variable domain, with remaining parts taken from reference TRBV19 and TRBJ2-3, reads DGGITQSPKYLFRKEGQNVTLSCEQNLNHDAMYWYRQDPGQGLRLIYYSQIVNDFQKGDIAEGYSVSREKKESFPLTVTSAQKNPTAFYLCASSIRETSPQYFGPGTRLTVL.

This clonotype appeared many times. The V call is TRBV7-2, the J call TRBJ2-3, with D unclear. The CDR3 loop spans 14 amino acids. Trimming removed 5 bases from V and 0 bases from J, with 9 bases in between. Germline values: CDR1 SGHTA, CDR2 FQGNSA. This CDR3 reads CASSPFASTDTQYF. DNA of the CDR3: TGTGCCAGCAGCCCGTTTGCCAGCACAGATACGCAGTATTTT. Full variable domain (remainder filled in from reference TRBV7-2 and TRBJ2-3): GAGVSQSPSNKVTEKGKDVELRCDPISGHTALYWYRQSLGQGLEFLIYFQGNSAPDKSGLPSDRFSAERTGGSVSTLTIQRTQQEDSAVYLCASSPFASTDTQYFGPGTRLTVL.

In this sample, this clonotype turned up a few times. The chain has TRBV12-3 or TRBV12-4 and TRBJ2-3, with D possibly called TRBD1 or TRBD2 (6 bases each). Trimming left V 2 bases short and J 2 bases short, with 11 bases between. The CDR3 has 15 residues. The CDR3 loop reads CASSLWGASTDTQYF. As DNA, the CDR3 is TGTGCCAGCAGTTTATGGGGGGCCTCCACAGATACGCAGTATTTT.

The gene calls are TRBV5-1 and TRBJ2-3; D possibly corresponds to TRBD1 (6 bases). The germline V gene encodes CDR1 SGHRS and CDR2 YFSETQ. Between the trimmed V and J ends, which lost 0 bases and 0 bases, there was a span of 11 bases. CDR3 size: 16 residues. CDR3: CASSLAGQGSTDTQYF. In nucleotides, the CDR3 is TGCGCCAGCAGCTTGGCCGGGCAGGGGAGCACAGATACGCAGTATTTT.

The chain couples TRBV20-1 to TRBJ1-2; 8 bases line up with TRBD1. The CDR3 length is 15 residues. Germline V gene data show CDR1 as DFQATT and CDR2 as SNEGSKA (reference sequence). J gave up 1 base and V 5 bases, and 9 bases lay outside the gene matches. The CDR3 protein is CSAPGQGVINYGYTF. CDR3 DNA: TGCAGTGCTCCTGGACAGGGCGTAATTAACTATGGCTACACCTTC.

By share, this clonotype counts as medium-sized. The chain couples TRBV4-2 to TRBJ2-5; 9 nucleotides align to TRBD1. CDR1 and CDR2 (germline): LGHNA, YNFKEQ. This CDR3 region has 16 residues. The junction had 10 bases not matched to a gene; V was cut back by 3 bases and J by 5 bases. The CDR3 nucleotides read TGTGCCAGCAGCCACGTGTTAACAGGGGGCATCGAGACCCAGTACTTC. Protein sequence: CASSHVLTGGIETQYF.

The CDR3 protein is CASSPPQGVIVELFF. The CDR3 bases are TGTGCCAGCAGCCCCCCCCAGGGTGTTATTGTGGAGCTGTTTTTT. The chain carries TRBV28 and TRBJ2-2; TRBD1 is a possible D gene (5 bases). Trimming removed 6 bases at V and 10 bases at J, with 21 bases between. This CDR3 has 15 amino acids. The germline CDR1 and CDR2 sequences are MDHEN and SYDVKM. The full variable domain, completed using reference TRBV28 and TRBJ2-2, is DVKVTQSSRYLVKRTGEKVFLECVQDMDHENMFWYRQDPGLGLRLIYFSYDVKMKEKGDIPEGYSVSREKKERFSLILESASTNQTSMYLCASSPPQGVIVELFFGEGSRLTVL.

The chain joins TRBV29-1 to TRBJ2-1, with 11 bases lining up with TRBD2. V trimming: 7 bases; J trimming: 7 bases; junction bases outside the gene matches: 0. Germline lookup yields CDR1 SQVTM and CDR2 ANQGSEA. The CDR3 spans 11 residues. The DNA for the CDR3 is TGCAGCGGACTAGCGGGGAATGAGCAGTTCTTC. Translated: CSGLAGNEQFF.

J is TRBJ2-3 and V is TRBV20-1, with D tentatively TRBD2 (6 bases). Germline V gene data show CDR1 as DFQATT and CDR2 as SNEGSKA (reference sequence). The CDR3 runs 12 residues. Trimming cost V 4 bases and J 6 bases, with 11 bases left between them. This CDR3 is CSATPGGDTQYF. CDR3 in DNA: TGCAGTGCTACCCCCGGAGGGGATACGCAGTATTTT.

The table lists this clonotype with many counts. V is TRBV3-1 and J is TRBJ2-1; D may be TRBD2 (6 bases). Germline CDR1 and CDR2: LGHDT and YNNKEL (reference sequence). The CDR3 has 13 amino acids. Trimming left V 4 bases short and J 5 bases short, with 9 bases between. CDR3 amino acids: CASSLDYNNEQFF. In nucleotides, the CDR3 is TGTGCCAGCAGCCTGGACTATAACAATGAGCAGTTCTTC.

This clonotype was seen only a few times. V gene TRBV12-3 or TRBV12-4 combines with J gene TRBJ1-5, with 7 positions matching TRBD1. Trimming took 5 bases from V and 9 from J; bases not matched to a gene: 10. CDR3 size: 14 residues. CDR3: CASSLRGGLRPQHF. Written as DNA, the CDR3 is TGTGCCAGCAGTCTACGAGGGGGCCTCCGGCCCCAGCATTTT.

This chain links TRBV29-1 with TRBJ1-1; TRBD1 matches 7 bases. Germline V gene lookup returns CDR1 SQVTM and CDR2 ANQGSEA. V lost 6 bases, J lost 4 bases, and 5 bases stayed unmatched. This CDR3 region has 12 residues. The CDR3 nucleotides are TGCAGCGTAGCCAGGGGGACCACTGAAGCTTTCTTT. It encodes CSVARGTTEAFF.

The chain couples TRBV6-2 or TRBV6-3 to TRBJ2-3; D may be TRBD1 (5 bases). CDR1 is MNHEY, CDR2 SVGEGT, per germline. The CDR3 runs to 16 residues. Trimming stripped 2 bases from V and 6 bases from J, with 18 bases between. The CDR3 nucleotides read TGTGCCAGCAGTTACCCGGACAACCTCCAAGGGGATACGCAGTATTTT. It translates to CASSYPDNLQGDTQYF.

This clonotype was found a few times. The J gene is TRBJ2-3, the V gene TRBV6-1; tentatively, D is TRBD1 or TRBD2 (5 bases each). V gave up 4 bases and J gave up 0 bases, with 8 bases separating them. The CDR3 totals 14 residues. The V gene's germline CDR1 is MNHNS and CDR2 SASEGT. CDR3 sequence reads: CASSVRDSTDTQYF. The CDR3 region has the DNA TGTGCCAGCAGTGTCCGGGACAGCACAGATACGCAGTATTTT.

Only a few counts were recorded for this clonotype. The rearrangement uses TRBV20-1 and TRBJ2-2, with D uncertain. Germline-derived CDR1 and CDR2 are DFQATT and SNEGSKA (reference sequence). Between the trimmed V and J ends, which lost 3 bases and 0 bases, there was a span of 8 bases. The length of the CDR3 is 14 residues. The CDR3 region has the DNA TGCAGTGCTAGTTTACTCGCGAACACCGGGGAGCTGTTTTTT. This gives the protein CSASLLANTGELFF.